This TCR beta chain was sequenced in a study of blood T cell repertoires in COVID-19. The V gene lost 5 bases and the J gene lost 0 bases, with 11 bases spanning the gap. Germline values: CDR1 SNHLY, CDR2 FYNNEI. This CDR3 spans 15 amino acids. As handled by the study authors: Amplification from reference gene primers served as the basis for estimated nucleated cell counts. Data came from immunoSEQ multiplex PCR; TCRdb stores just in-frame clones and leaves some out. V, J and clone size reflect that table, while D and trimming were determined from the DNA. The table shows roughly 180,000 clones, with 70% to 80% occurring only once.

The V gene is TRBV2, the J gene TRBJ1-3; D is undetermined. Input material: peripheral blood. This clonotype originated in a woman between 50 and 59 years old with active or convalescent COVID-19. CDR3 sequence (DNA): TGTGCCAGCAGTCGACACAGAAACTCTGGAAACACCATATATTTT. Its protein is CASSRHRNSGNTIYF.